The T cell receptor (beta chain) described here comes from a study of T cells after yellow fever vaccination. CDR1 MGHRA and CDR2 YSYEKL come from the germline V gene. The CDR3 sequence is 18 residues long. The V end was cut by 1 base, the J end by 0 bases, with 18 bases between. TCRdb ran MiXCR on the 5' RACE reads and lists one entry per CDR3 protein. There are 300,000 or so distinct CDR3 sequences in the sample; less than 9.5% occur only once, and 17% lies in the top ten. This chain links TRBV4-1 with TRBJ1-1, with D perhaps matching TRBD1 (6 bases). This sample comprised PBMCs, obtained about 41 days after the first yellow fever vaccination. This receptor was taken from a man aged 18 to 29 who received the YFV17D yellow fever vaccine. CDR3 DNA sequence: TGCGCCAGCAGCCAAGGATCGGGACAACGCCAAATGAACACTGAAGCTTTCTTT. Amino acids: CASSQGSGQRQMNTEAFF.